Given below is one T cell receptor beta chain in context. The protocol was immunoSEQ multiplex PCR, while the TCRdb copy is restricted to in-frame clones and leaves out a portion. The sample carries some 85,000 clones, roughly nine tenths recorded once. The source of the sample is a study of OX40 agonist ivuxolimab in advanced cancers. Study context: Earlier treatment with anti-PD-1, anti-PD-L1 or anti-CTLA-4 was permitted, and under 50% had received some.

Germline CDR1 KGHSH, CDR2 LQKENI. This CDR3 has 13 amino acids. The material was CD4+ or CD8+ T cells sorted from blood, obtained in a trial of the OX40 agonist ivuxolimab. The V and J genes are TRBV18 and TRBJ2-5; D uncertain. The DNA end favors TRBJ2-7, so the J call may be wrong. The receptor's source is an adult with an advanced solid tumor such as melanoma, head and neck, liver or kidney cancer. As DNA, the CDR3 is TGTGCCAGCTCACCACAGAATTCTGACGAGCAGTACTTC. The encoded protein is CASSPQNSDEQYF.